Reported below is one TCR beta chain. The data were obtained in a study of blood T cell repertoires in COVID-19. Study details: COVID-19 samples, acute and convalescent, were from the United States, Italy and Spain. Sample material is recorded as cDNA or gDNA derived from T cells, B-cell-depleted T cells, or PBMCs.

In the original workflow: Reference gene primer amplification gave estimated nucleated cell counts. Assay: immunoSEQ multiplex PCR; the TCRdb copy retains only in-frame clones and omits some. V, J and clone size are taken as reported in that table, and D and trimming were inferred from the DNA itself. Among roughly 150,000 clones, 78% were seen once, and the ten largest hold about 14%. Per germline, CDR1 KGHSH and CDR2 LQKENI. The junction had 2 bases not matched to a gene; V was cut back by 4 bases and J by 0 bases. The CDR3 loop spans 15 amino acids. This TCR came from a woman aged 80 or over with acute or convalescent COVID-19. The sequenced material came from peripheral blood. V and J are TRBV18 and TRBJ1-5; 8 bases agree with TRBD1. The CDR3 DNA sequence: TGTGCCAGCTCACTCGGACAGGGTAGCAATCAGCCCCAGCATTTT. This encodes CASSLGQGSNQPQHF.